The present T cell receptor beta chain was sequenced within a study of human T cells and chemical hapten exposure. Across the whole study: The study patch tested 0.01% DPC on the upper back and read results at 6 days. Study-level points and caveats: Counts of expanded TCRs at PT1 were positively correlated with patch test score. The number of TCRs above 1 in 1000 frequency did not change after DPC sensitization. Versus controls, expanded TCRs had significantly more large CDR3 similarity clusters.

Time point noted: patch test 3, about 24 weeks after DPC sensitization. Treatment given: therapeutic diphenylcyclopropenone sensitization with weekly scalp DPC. This clonotype has a count of ten or more. What it binds is not known. This CDR3 has 17 residues. The germline V gene encodes CDR1 MGHRA and CDR2 YSYEKL. V was trimmed by 0 bases and J by 4 bases, leaving 16 bases between them. TCRdb itself ran the RACE reads through MiXCR, one entry per CDR3 protein. The sample shows some 64,000 distinct CDR3 sequences, approximately 11% of them seen only once. Sample: whole blood, taken in connection with sensitization to the hapten diphenylcyclopropenone (DPC). The source is a woman aged 25 to 45 with alopecia areata. Some clones in this sample may be carry-over from other donors' samples. J is TRBJ1-5 and V is TRBV4-1; a weak D match, TRBD1 (5 bases). The DNA for the CDR3 is TGCGCCAGCAGCCAAGATCCCTCCGGGACTCTAAATCAGCCCCAGCATTTT. This gives the protein CASSQDPSGTLNQPQHF.